Each of the 21 T cell receptor beta chains below was sequenced from the same sample in a study of T cells in Graves' hyperthyroidism and ophthalmopathy (dated by TCRdb to between 2017 and 2020). The library came from multiplex PCR. Sequenced on an Illumina HiSeq 2000. Amplification of TCR beta CDR3 regions was carried out from RNA transcripts. The first round of RT-PCR for the TCR CDR3 was performed with the HTBI primer set and the Qiagen OneStep RT-PCR kit. TCRdb applied fastp at Q25 and MiXCR to the public reads, then kept only in-frame beta chains. Each CDR3 protein gets just one entry, which takes the most common genes and DNA from the rows behind it. The sample data list fewer than 650,000 distinct CDR3 sequences, and 14% of these were observed just once. The top ten constitute 11% to 15% of the sample. Source material: blood. The receptors were sampled from a woman aged 40 to 50 with Graves' hyperthyroidism.

A remark on this clonotype: Its ends do not fully match the called genes, so a read error is possible. The V gene is TRBV12-3 or TRBV12-4, the J gene TRBJ1-1; the D is unclear. This CDR3 contains 15 residues. The CDR3 coding sequence is TGTGCCGGCAGTTTCACCCTCGCCATGAACACTGAAGCTTTCTTT. Translation: CAGSFTLAMNTEAFF.

The rearrangement uses TRBV19 and TRBJ2-7, with D perhaps TRBD1 (8 bases). The CDR3 totals 16 residues. Germline CDR1 is LNHDA and CDR2 is SQIVND (reference sequence). V shed 5 bases and J shed 5 bases, with 22 bases lying between them. CDR3 loop: CASSARTGRGVDEQYF. The CDR3 bases are TGTGCCAGTAGTGCGCGGACAGGGAGGGGGGTTGACGAGCAGTACTTC. Filled out from reference TRBV19 and TRBJ2-7, the complete variable domain reads DGGITQSPKYLFRKEGQNVTLSCEQNLNHDAMYWYRQDPGQGLRLIYYSQIVNDFQKGDIAEGYSVSREKKESFPLTVTSAQKNPTAFYLCASSARTGRGVDEQYFGPGTRLTVT.

This clonotype has just a few counts. This sequence joins TRBV18 and TRBJ1-3, with unresolved D. This CDR3 is built from 15 residues. V was cut by 2 bases and J by 0 bases, with 8 bases left in between. The germline CDR1 and CDR2 sequences are KGHSH and LQKENI. The CDR3 DNA sequence: TGTGCCAGCTCACCAGGAGTAGACTCTGGAAACACCATATATTTT. It yields the protein CASSPGVDSGNTIYF.

This clonotype has at least ten counts. The chain uses TRBV7-3 and TRBJ2-1; weak D call: TRBD1 (5 bases). Trimming stripped 5 bases from V and 4 bases from J, with 12 bases between. The germline gives CDR1 SGHTA, CDR2 FQGTGA. CDR3 size: 14 residues. The CDR3 region has the DNA TGTGCCAGCAGCAGGGGAAACACTTACAATGAGCAGTTCTTC. Residues: CASSRGNTYNEQFF.

This clonotype has ten or more counts. The CDR3 DNA follows: TGCAGTGCTTTTGCGGTTAACACCGGGGAGCTGTTTTTT. Translated: CSAFAVNTGELFF. The rearrangement joins TRBV20-1 to TRBJ2-2; D is undetermined. The CDR3 has 13 amino acids. Per the germline V gene, CDR1 is DFQATT and CDR2 is SNEGSKA (reference sequence). V was pared by 5 bases and J by 2 bases, with 9 bases between.

This clonotype appeared many times. The chain joins TRBV5-6 to TRBJ2-7, with D maybe TRBD1 (6 bases). V lost 7 bases and J 3 bases, leaving 14 bases between the germline ends. Germline V CDR1 and CDR2: SGHDT, YYEEEE. CDR3 size: 13 residues. The CDR3 loop is CASGRDTSYEQYF. The CDR3 DNA reads as TGTGCCAGCGGCCGGGACACCAGCTACGAGCAGTACTTC.

This clonotype was detected many times. V and J are TRBV2 and TRBJ2-3; tentatively, D is TRBD1 (6 bases). The CDR3 contains 12 residues. Germline assignment: CDR1 SNHLY and CDR2 FYNNEI. Trimming removed 7 bases at V and 6 bases at J, with 11 bases between. Written as DNA, the CDR3 is TGTGCCAGCAACAGGGCCCAGGATACGCAGTATTTT. Its protein is CASNRAQDTQYF.

This clonotype was detected a few times. The chain combines TRBV5-1 with TRBJ1-6; D unresolved. Germline-derived CDR1 and CDR2 are SGHRS and YFSETQ. V was pared by 0 bases and J by 7 bases, with 8 bases between. The CDR3 has 14 amino acids. CDR3 amino acids: CASSLDVANSPLHF. The CDR3 nucleotides are TGCGCCAGCAGCTTGGATGTGGCGAATTCACCCCTCCACTTT.

This clonotype was detected many times. This chain links TRBV12-5 with TRBJ1-2, with D tentatively TRBD1 (6 bases). CDR3 length: 15 residues. Deletions cut 2 bases from V and 8 bases from J, with 18 bases between. CDR1 and CDR2 (germline): LGHNT, FRNRAP. The chain's CDR3 is CASGLTGSGSEGYTF. CDR3 coding DNA: TGTGCTAGTGGTTTGACAGGGAGTGGGTCGGAAGGCTACACCTTC.

This clonotype has more than one count but fewer than ten. This rearrangement joins TRBV10-3 to TRBJ1-2, with a tentative D call TRBD1 (6 bases). The CDR3 is made up of 13 amino acids. Germline CDR1 and CDR2: ENHRY and SYGVKD. The V gene lost 8 bases and the J gene lost 8 bases, with 18 bases spanning the gap. CDR3 nucleotides: TGTGCCATCGACGTCGGGCAGGGGAACGGCTACACCTTC. This sequence encodes CAIDVGQGNGYTF.

This clonotype was found once. The V call is TRBV20-1, the J call TRBJ2-7, with 9 positions matching TRBD2. Germline assignment: CDR1 DFQATT and CDR2 SNEGSKA (reference sequence). J was trimmed by 2 bases and V by 6 bases; bases with no gene match: 11. The CDR3 covers 15 residues. CDR3 region: CSAPVGGGGAYEQYF. The CDR3 DNA follows: TGCAGTGCGCCCGTTGGGGGCGGGGGGGCCTACGAGCAGTACTTC.

This clonotype was observed many times. The genes are TRBV30 and TRBJ2-1; D not certain. Trimming cost V 2 bases and J 8 bases, with 13 bases left between them. Germline V CDR1 and CDR2: GTSNPN, SVGIG (reference sequence). The CDR3 runs 13 residues. CDR3 sequence reads: CAWSLTLMDEQFF. CDR3 bases: TGTGCCTGGAGTCTTACACTAATGGATGAGCAGTTCTTC.

This clonotype was seen at least ten times. The J gene is TRBJ1-5, the V gene TRBV11-1; maybe TRBD1 (5 bases). The CDR3 spans 15 residues. The germline V gene has CDR1 SGHAT and CDR2 FQDESV (reference sequence). V was trimmed by 6 bases and J by 5 bases, leaving 17 bases between them. The CDR3, as DNA: TGTGCCAGCAGTCCTACCCAGGGCCCTTATCAGCCCCAGCATTTT. Amino acids: CASSPTQGPYQPQHF. Drawing the rest from reference TRBV11-1 and TRBJ1-5, the complete variable domain is EAEVAQSPRYKITEKSQAVAFWCDPISGHATLYWYRQILGQGPELLVQFQDESVVDDSQLPKDRFSAERLKGVDSTLKIQPAELGDSAMYLCASSPTQGPYQPQHFGDGTRLSIL.

The gene calls are TRBV6-1 and TRBJ1-1; D is unclear. CDR1 MNHNS and CDR2 SASEGT come from the germline V gene. The CDR3 is 13 residues long. Trimming removed 7 bases from V and 0 bases from J, with 9 bases in between. CDR3 in DNA: TGTGCCAGCATCCGGTGGGTGAACACTGAAGCTTTCTTT. Its protein product is CASIRWVNTEAFF.

This clonotype was counted between two and nine times. DNA for the CDR3: TGTGCCTGGAGTAACATCAATGAGCAGTTCTTC. Translated, it gives CAWSNINEQFF. The chain uses TRBV30 and TRBJ2-1, with D unresolved. V shed 2 bases and J shed 6 bases, with 5 bases lying between them. Looked up from germline, CDR1 is GTSNPN and CDR2 is SVGIG (reference sequence). The CDR3 has 11 amino acids.

This clonotype showed up many times. The gene calls are TRBV11-2 and TRBJ2-1, with D tentatively TRBD2 (5 bases). CDR1 and CDR2 from the germline V gene are SGHAT and FQNNGV. The CDR3 covers 14 residues. V shed 5 bases and J shed 4 bases, with 12 bases lying between them. In nucleotides, the CDR3 is TGTGCCAGCAGCCCAGAGGACTTATACAATGAGCAGTTCTTC. It encodes CASSPEDLYNEQFF. The full variable domain, in which reference TRBV11-2 and TRBJ2-1 provide the parts outside the CDR3, is EAGVAQSPRYKIIEKRQSVAFWCNPISGHATLYWYQQILGQGPKLLIQFQNNGVVDDSQLPKDRFSAERLKGVDSTLKIQPAKLEDSAVYLCASSPEDLYNEQFFGPGTRLTVL.

This clonotype was recorded at least ten times. The J gene is TRBJ2-3, the V gene TRBV18; D possibly corresponds to TRBD1 (6 bases). The CDR3 runs 15 residues. CDR1 and CDR2 from the germline V gene are KGHSH and LQKENI. V lost 3 bases and J lost 6, with 16 bases in between. The CDR3 loop reads CASSPSGVVTDTQYF. CDR3 DNA: TGTGCCAGCTCACCCTCAGGGGTCGTCACGGATACGCAGTATTTT.

This clonotype was found many times. One end of the junction does not line up with germline, which may come from a read error. V gene TRBV7-7 combines with J gene TRBJ2-5, with TRBD1 identical over 8 bases. CDR3 length: 15 residues. In germline, CDR1 is SSHAT, CDR2 FNYEAQ (reference sequence). CDR3 DNA sequence: TGTGCTAGCAGCTTAGGGGACAGGTACCAAGAGACCCAGTACTTC. It translates to CASSLGDRYQETQYF.

The chain uses TRBV20-1 and TRBJ2-2; D is ambiguous. The CDR3 contains 14 residues. V lost 3 bases and J 0 bases, leaving 8 bases between the germline ends. From germline, CDR1 is DFQATT and CDR2 SNEGSKA (reference sequence). CDR3 coding DNA: TGCAGTGCTAGTCCCCCCGCGAACACCGGGGAGCTGTTTTTT. Translating gives CSASPPANTGELFF.

The table lists this clonotype with many counts. The chain couples TRBV20-1 to TRBJ2-1, with 12 bases matching TRBD2. Germline V gene data show CDR1 as DFQATT and CDR2 as SNEGSKA (reference sequence). The CDR3 contains 14 residues. V lost 1 base, J lost 11 bases, and 6 bases stayed unmatched. The CDR3 reads CSARVGLAGGKQFF. CDR3 nucleotide sequence: TGCAGTGCTAGAGTAGGGCTAGCGGGAGGGAAGCAGTTCTTC.

The rearrangement uses TRBV5-4 and TRBJ1-1, with D perhaps matching TRBD1 (6 bases). V lost 0 bases, J lost 3 bases, and 12 bases lay in between. Germline CDR1 reads SGHNT; CDR2 reads YYREEE (reference sequence). This CDR3 has 15 amino acids. CDR3 residues: CASSLEDREYTEAFF. In DNA form, the CDR3 reads TGTGCCAGCAGCTTGGAGGACAGAGAATACACTGAAGCTTTCTTT. The variable domain in full, with the rest retrieved from reference TRBV5-4 and TRBJ1-1, is ETGVTQSPTHLIKTRGQQVTLRCSSQSGHNTVSWYQQALGQGPQFIFQYYREEENGRGNFPPRFSGLQFPNYSSELNVNALELDDSALYLCASSLEDREYTEAFFGQGTRLTVV.